A single sample is the source of the 8 T cell receptor beta chains below, sequenced in a study of post-analysis software for immune sequencing data. Study-wide results and caveats: Among roughly 5 TRBV segments more frequent in patients than controls were TRBV5-6, TRBV5-1 and TRBV20-1.

Libraries were made from TCR beta cDNA, and they carried unique molecular identifiers. TCRdb independently ran MiXCR on the PCR reads; one entry per CDR3 protein. The table has about 500,000 distinct CDR3 sequences, 45% seen once; the top ten hold over 10%. For these receptors, no antigen is known. Input material: blood. These receptors all come from a girl under 18 with multiple sclerosis.

The chain is built from TRBV4-1 and TRBJ2-7, with D maybe TRBD1 (6 bases). Germline values: CDR1 MGHRA, CDR2 YSYEKL. Trimming pared 0 bases from V and 4 bases from J, leaving 16 bases between. The CDR3 is made up of 16 amino acids. This CDR3 reads CASSQETSARGYEQYF. In nucleotides, the CDR3 is TGCGCCAGCAGCCAAGAAACGTCCGCCAGGGGTTACGAGCAGTACTTC.

This clonotype was detected many times. Here the CDR3 DNA reads TGCGCCAGCAGCTTGGAGGGTCCCTCCTACAATGAGCAGTTCTTC. Translation gives CASSLEGPSYNEQFF. The chain combines TRBV5-1 with TRBJ2-1, with D hard to call. The CDR3 is made up of 15 amino acids. V lost 0 bases to trimming and J lost 0 bases, with 7 bases between them. Germline V gene lookup returns CDR1 SGHRS and CDR2 YFSETQ.

This clonotype was seen more than once but under ten times. Germline and junction disagree at one end, which may indicate a read error. The chain recombines TRBV29-1 with TRBJ2-1; 10 bases are a match to TRBD1. Germline V gives CDR1 SQVTM, CDR2 ANQGSEA. The CDR3 loop spans 13 amino acids. The CDR3 nucleotides read TGCAGCGCTCGACAGGGGGCCTACAGTGAGCAGTTCTTC. It yields the protein CSARQGAYSEQFF.

The rearrangement joins TRBV20-1 to TRBJ2-1; D is perhaps TRBD2 (6 bases). The ends were cut back, 3 bases at V and 13 bases at J, with 13 bases in the middle. CDR1 is DFQATT and CDR2 is SNEGSKA in the germline V gene (reference sequence). The CDR3 is 11 amino acids. This CDR3 reads CSASGSPGQFF. In DNA, the CDR3 is TGCAGTGCTAGCGGGAGTCCGGGACAGTTCTTC.

The chain couples TRBV5-1 to TRBJ2-4, with D perhaps matching TRBD1 (6 bases). Germline lookup yields CDR1 SGHRS and CDR2 YFSETQ. The CDR3 spans 14 residues. Trimming removed 4 bases at V and 13 bases at J, with 21 bases between. This chain's CDR3 is CASSNGQLGDGQYF. The CDR3 DNA sequence: TGCGCCAGCAGCAATGGACAGTTGGGAGATGGGCAGTACTTC.

The chain joins TRBV4-2 to TRBJ2-1; 7 positions match TRBD2. The CDR3 extends over 14 amino acids. CDR1 is LGHNA, CDR2 YNFKEQ, per germline. After removal of 3 bases from V and 5 bases from J, the junction contained 4 bases not matched to a gene. CDR3 loop: CASSHRLANNEQFF. CDR3 DNA: TGTGCCAGCAGCCACCGACTAGCCAACAATGAGCAGTTCTTC.

This clonotype has only a few counts. J is TRBJ2-5 and V is TRBV6-1; 11 bases align to TRBD2. Germline values: CDR1 MNHNS, CDR2 SASEGT. The CDR3 runs 14 residues. The ends lost 4 bases at V and 13 bases at J; junction bases unmatched: 11. The chain's CDR3 is CASSVSLAGGFLYF. For the CDR3, the DNA is TGTGCCAGCAGTGTAAGCCTAGCGGGAGGATTCCTGTACTTC.

V gene TRBV6-2 or TRBV6-3 combines with J gene TRBJ2-4, with 7 bases matching TRBD2. The tail of the sequence fits TRBJ2-7 better, so the J call may be wrong. This CDR3 region has 14 residues. Per germline, CDR1 MNHEY and CDR2 SVGEGT. The CDR3 sequence is CASSYGIGGSEQYF. CDR3 DNA sequence: TGTGCCAGCAGTTACGGGATAGGCGGGAGCGAGCAGTACTTC.